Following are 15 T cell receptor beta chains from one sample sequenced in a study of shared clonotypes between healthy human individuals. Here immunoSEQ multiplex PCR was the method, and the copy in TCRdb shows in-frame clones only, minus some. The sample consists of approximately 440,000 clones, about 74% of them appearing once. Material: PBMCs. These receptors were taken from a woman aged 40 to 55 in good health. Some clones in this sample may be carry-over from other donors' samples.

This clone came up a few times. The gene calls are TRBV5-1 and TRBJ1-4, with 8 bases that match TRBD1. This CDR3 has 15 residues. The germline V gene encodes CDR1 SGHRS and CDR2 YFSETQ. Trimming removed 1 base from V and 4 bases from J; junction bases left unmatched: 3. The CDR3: CASSLRTGNNEKLFF. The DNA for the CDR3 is TGCGCCAGCAGCTTGAGGACAGGGAATAATGAAAAACTGTTTTTT. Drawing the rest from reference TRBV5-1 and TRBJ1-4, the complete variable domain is KAGVTQTPRYLIKTRGQQVTLSCSPISGHRSVSWYQQTPGQGLQFLFEYFSETQRNKGNFPGRFSGRQFSNSRSEMNVSTLELGDSALYLCASSLRTGNNEKLFFGSGTQLSVL.

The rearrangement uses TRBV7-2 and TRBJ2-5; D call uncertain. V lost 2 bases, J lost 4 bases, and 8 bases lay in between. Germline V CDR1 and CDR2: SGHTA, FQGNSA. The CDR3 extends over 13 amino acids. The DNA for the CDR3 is TGTGCCAGCAGCTTACCTTCGGGAGAGACCCAGTACTTC. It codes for CASSLPSGETQYF.

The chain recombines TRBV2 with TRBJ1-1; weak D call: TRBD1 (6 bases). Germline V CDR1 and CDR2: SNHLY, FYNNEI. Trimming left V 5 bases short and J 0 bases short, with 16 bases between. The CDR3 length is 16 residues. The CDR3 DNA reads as TGTGCCAGCAGTTTACAGGGAACAAACATGAACACTGAAGCTTTCTTT. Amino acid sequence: CASSLQGTNMNTEAFF.

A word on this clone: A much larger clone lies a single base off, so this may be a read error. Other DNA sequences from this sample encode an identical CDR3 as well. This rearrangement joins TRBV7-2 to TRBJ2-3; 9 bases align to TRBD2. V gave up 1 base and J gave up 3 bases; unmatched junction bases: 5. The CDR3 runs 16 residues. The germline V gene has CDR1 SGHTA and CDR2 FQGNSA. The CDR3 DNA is TGTGCCAGCAGCTTAGGGGCGGGAGGGCCGACAGATACGCAGTATTTT. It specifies CASSLGAGGPTDTQYF.

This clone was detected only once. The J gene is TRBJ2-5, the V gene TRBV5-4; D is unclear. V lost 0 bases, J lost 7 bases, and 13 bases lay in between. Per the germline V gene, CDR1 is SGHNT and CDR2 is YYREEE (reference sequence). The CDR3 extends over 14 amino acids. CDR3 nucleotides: TGTGCCAGCAGCTTGGCTGTGACCCGTCGGACCCAGTACTTC. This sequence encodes CASSLAVTRRTQYF.

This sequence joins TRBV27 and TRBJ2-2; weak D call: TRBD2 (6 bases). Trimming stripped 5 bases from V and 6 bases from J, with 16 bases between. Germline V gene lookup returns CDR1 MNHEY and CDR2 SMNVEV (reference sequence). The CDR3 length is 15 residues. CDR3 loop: CASSPGRGFAGELFF. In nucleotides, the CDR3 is TGTGCCAGCAGTCCAGGACGGGGGTTTGCCGGGGAGCTGTTTTTT.

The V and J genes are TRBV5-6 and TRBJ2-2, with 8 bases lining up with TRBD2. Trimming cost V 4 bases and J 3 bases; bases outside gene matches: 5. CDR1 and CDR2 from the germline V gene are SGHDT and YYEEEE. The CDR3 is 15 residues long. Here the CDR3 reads CASSPIAGYTGELFF. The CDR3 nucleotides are TGTGCCAGCAGCCCAATAGCGGGATACACCGGGGAGCTGTTTTTT.

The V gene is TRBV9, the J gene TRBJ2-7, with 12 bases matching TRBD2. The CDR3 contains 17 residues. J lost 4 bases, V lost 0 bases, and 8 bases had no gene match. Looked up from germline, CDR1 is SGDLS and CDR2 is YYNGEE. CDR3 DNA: TGTGCCAGCAGCGTAGAGGTCGGAACTAGCGGGAGGTACGAGCAGTACTTC. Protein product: CASSVEVGTSGRYEQYF.

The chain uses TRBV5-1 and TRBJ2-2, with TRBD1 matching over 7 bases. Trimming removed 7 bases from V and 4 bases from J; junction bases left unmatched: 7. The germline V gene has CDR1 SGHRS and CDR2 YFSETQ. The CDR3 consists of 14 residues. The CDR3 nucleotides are TGCGCCAGCTGGCCGGGACAGAGCACCGGGGAGCTGTTTTTT. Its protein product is CASWPGQSTGELFF.

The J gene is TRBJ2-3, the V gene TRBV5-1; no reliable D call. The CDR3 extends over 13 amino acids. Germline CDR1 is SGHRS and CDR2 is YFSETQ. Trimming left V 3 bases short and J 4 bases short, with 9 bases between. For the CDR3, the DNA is TGCGCCAGCAGCTCCGGACGGGCAGATACGCAGTATTTT. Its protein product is CASSSGRADTQYF.

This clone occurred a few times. The CDR3 nucleotides read TGTGCCAGTACCGGGACTAGCGGGAGAAGTGAGCAGTTCTTC. This gives the protein CASTGTSGRSEQFF. J is TRBJ2-1 and V is TRBV19; 14 positions match TRBD2. Germline V gene data show CDR1 as LNHDA and CDR2 as SQIVND (reference sequence). This CDR3 is 14 amino acids long. After removal of 7 bases from V and 9 bases from J, the junction contained 5 bases not matched to a gene.

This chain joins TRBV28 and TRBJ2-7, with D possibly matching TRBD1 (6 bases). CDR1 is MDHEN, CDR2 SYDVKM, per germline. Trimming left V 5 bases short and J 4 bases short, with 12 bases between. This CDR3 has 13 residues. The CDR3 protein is CASSTRQVYEQYF. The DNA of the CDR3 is TGTGCCAGCAGTACGAGACAGGTTTACGAGCAGTACTTC.

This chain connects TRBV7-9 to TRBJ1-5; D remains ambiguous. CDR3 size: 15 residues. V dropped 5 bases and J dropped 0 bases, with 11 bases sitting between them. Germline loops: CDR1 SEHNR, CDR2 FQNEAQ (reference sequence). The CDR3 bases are TGTGCCAGCAGCCCCGCCCAGACTAGCAATCAGCCCCAGCATTTT. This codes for CASSPAQTSNQPQHF. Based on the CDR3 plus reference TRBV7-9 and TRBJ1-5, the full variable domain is DTGVSQNPRHKITKRGQNVTFRCDPISEHNRLYWYRQTLGQGPEFLTYFQNEAQLEKSRLLSDRFSAERPKGSFSTLEIQRTEQGDSAMYLCASSPAQTSNQPQHFGDGTRLSIL.

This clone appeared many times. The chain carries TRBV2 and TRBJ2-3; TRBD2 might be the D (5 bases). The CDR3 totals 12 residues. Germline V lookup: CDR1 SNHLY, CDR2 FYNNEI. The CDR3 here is CAWRIVTDTQYF. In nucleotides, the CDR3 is TGTGCATGGAGGATTGTCACAGATACGCAGTATTTT.

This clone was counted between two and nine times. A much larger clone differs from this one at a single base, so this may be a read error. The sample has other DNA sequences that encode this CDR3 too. The CDR3 DNA is TGTGCCAGCAGTTTATTGGGACAGGGGGTGACTGAAGCTTTCTTC. It codes for CASSLLGQGVTEAFF. The rearrangement uses TRBV28 and TRBJ1-1; 11 nucleotides match TRBD1. Looked up from germline, CDR1 is MDHEN and CDR2 is SYDVKM. The CDR3 totals 15 residues.